This TCR beta chain emerged from a study of CD8+CD57+ T cells in acquired aplastic anemia. This clonotype was detected many times. What it recognizes is unknown. The template used for profiling TCR beta VDJ and CDR3 was genomic DNA. MiXCR, applied by TCRdb to the reads, yields one record per CDR3 protein. The data contain about 180,000 distinct CDR3 sequences, about 44% of them singletons. The CDR3 runs 14 residues. The germline V gene encodes CDR1 DFQATT and CDR2 SNEGSKA (reference sequence). Trimming cost V 3 bases and J 7 bases, with 18 bases left between them. CD8+CD57+ cell expansion, shown by flow cytometry, had occurred in the patients selected for sequencing. No patient had been given any therapy when blood was sampled. The study, taken as a whole, reports: The CD8+ Simpson's diversity of patients and controls was not significantly different. Almost 30 shared CD8+ CDR3s appeared highly expressed within patients' immunodominant clones.

This receptor was obtained from a human donor with aplastic anemia. The sequenced sample consisted of sorted CD4+, CD8+, or CD8+CD57+ T cells (not recorded which) from PBMCs. This chain uses TRBV20-1 with TRBJ1-1, with D possibly matching TRBD1 (5 bases). Here the CDR3 DNA reads TGCAGTGCTAGCCCTCGCGGGGGGGGGATTGAAGCTTTCTTT. This gives the protein CSASPRGGGIEAFF.